A few counts support the clone carrying this TCR beta chain. Time point indicated: patch test 2, 6 weeks after DPC sensitization. Described treatment: therapeutic diphenylcyclopropenone sensitization with weekly scalp DPC. Every patch test was put on after a blood sample was taken. Donors, patients with alopecia ranging from 18 to 70 years old and judged suitable for DPC, provided samples. These data belong to a study of human T cells and chemical hapten exposure. Unique molecular identifiers were attached to individual cDNA molecules within the library. TCRdb re-derived calls from the RACE reads in MiXCR, one entry per CDR3 protein. The sample consists of more than 85,000 distinct CDR3 sequences, about 10% of them appearing once. This CDR3 contains 17 residues. V shed 0 bases, J shed 4 bases, and the junction held 6 bases outside the gene matches. The germline V gene encodes CDR1 LNHNV and CDR2 YYDKDF (reference sequence).

Specimen: whole blood, collected in connection with sensitization to the hapten diphenylcyclopropenone (DPC). The receptor was isolated from a man aged 35 to 55 with alopecia areata. Some clones in this sample may be carry-over from other donors' samples. The chain links TRBV15 to TRBJ2-6; 7 positions match TRBD2. The CDR3 sequence is CATSRDLGGTGANVLTF. DNA of the CDR3: TGTGCCACCAGCAGAGATCTGGGGGGGACCGGGGCCAACGTCCTGACTTTC.